A single sample is the source of the 32 T cell receptor beta chains below, sequenced in a study of blood T cell repertoires in COVID-19 (dated by TCRdb to about 2020). Library generation was performed with the immunoSEQ multiplex PCR assay. TCRdb took over this immuneACCESS table, retaining in-frame rearrangements with V and J assigned. Such tables are incomplete; in checked studies, under half of the missing clones stem from an unresolved V gene, and the remainder is unexplained. The sample has roughly 400,000 clones on record, approximately 87% of them singletons. The leading ten clones occupy 10% of the sample. Input material: PBMCs or T cells enriched from blood (not recorded which). Source of these receptors: a woman in her fifties or sixties who had recovered from COVID-19.

The chain employs TRBV9 and TRBJ1-6; TRBD1 is a possible D gene (5 bases). Trimming shortened V by 4 bases and J by 9 bases, and 20 bases separated the two germline ends. In germline, CDR1 is SGDLS, CDR2 YYNGEE. The CDR3 has 16 amino acids. The CDR3 region is CASSPRSGGYGSPLHF. DNA for the CDR3: TGTGCCAGCAGCCCCCGGTCGGGGGGGTACGGTTCACCCCTCCACTTT.

The chain combines TRBV5-1 with TRBJ2-1; 12 bases map to TRBD2. The CDR3 is 16 residues long. The J segment lost 6 bases and the V segment lost 4 bases, leaving 8 bases of the junction unmatched. CDR1 is SGHRS and CDR2 is YFSETQ in the germline V gene. The CDR3 protein is CASSPTLAGGINEQFF. CDR3 bases: TGCGCCAGCAGCCCGACGCTAGCGGGGGGGATCAATGAGCAGTTCTTC.

This clone was picked up one time. CDR3 DNA sequence: TGTGCCAGTAGCCCCGGGACAGGGGGCGGTGGGTCTGAAGCTTTCTTT. This gives the protein CASSPGTGGGGSEAFF. This chain uses TRBV19 with TRBJ1-1, with TRBD1 matching 12 bases. With V trimmed by 6 bases and J by 6 bases, 11 bases remained unmatched. Germline V gene sequence: CDR1 LNHDA, CDR2 SQIVND (reference sequence). This CDR3 has 16 amino acids.

CDR3 in amino acids: CASRRRPRTHSNQPQHF. The CDR3 DNA sequence: TGTGCCAGTAGGAGGAGACCGCGTACCCATAGCAATCAGCCCCAGCATTTT. This sequence joins TRBV19 and TRBJ1-5; D gene uncertain. Trimming left V 6 bases short and J 0 bases short, with 18 bases between. This CDR3 has 17 residues. CDR1 and CDR2 from the germline V gene are LNHDA and SQIVND (reference sequence).

This chain joins TRBV7-3 and TRBJ2-2; TRBD2 matches 7 bases. This CDR3 spans 15 amino acids. V shed 5 bases and J 3 bases; nucleotides not matched to a gene: 6. The germline CDR1 and CDR2 sequences are SGHTA and FQGTGA. CDR3 in DNA: TGTGCCAGCAGCCCCGGGACTACTTACACCGGGGAGCTGTTTTTT. Protein product: CASSPGTTYTGELFF.

V usage is TRBV19 and J usage is TRBJ1-2; TRBD1 matches 11 bases. Per germline, CDR1 LNHDA and CDR2 SQIVND (reference sequence). This CDR3 is built from 14 residues. V was pared by 8 bases and J by 1 base, with 3 bases of the junction left unmatched. The CDR3 nucleotides read TGTGCCAGTGGTGGGACAGGGGGTAACTATGGCTACACCTTC. Translation gives CASGGTGGNYGYTF.

The chain's CDR3 is CASSTRGNTEAFF. The CDR3 DNA reads TGTGCCAGCAGCACCAGGGGGAACACTGAAGCTTTCTTT. The chain has TRBV6-5 and TRBJ1-1; the D gene is possibly TRBD1 (6 bases). CDR1 is MNHEY, CDR2 SVGAGI, per germline. The V end lost 6 bases, the J end lost 1 base, and 9 bases lay between the germline ends. This CDR3 is 13 amino acids long.

The gene calls are TRBV10-3 and TRBJ1-6; 7 bases map to TRBD1. Germline V lookup: CDR1 ENHRY, CDR2 SYGVKD. The CDR3 is 16 amino acids. J was trimmed by 6 bases and V by 2 bases; bases with no gene match: 7. The CDR3, as DNA: TGTGCCATCAGTGAGGCAGGGGGAGACCTTAATTCACCCCTCCACTTT. Its translation: CAISEAGGDLNSPLHF.

This clone was counted once. The chain links TRBV5-1 to TRBJ1-2; 9 bases map to TRBD1. Germline V gene data show CDR1 as SGHRS and CDR2 as YFSETQ. The CDR3 runs 13 residues. V lost 4 bases and J lost 5; bases outside the gene matches: 3. The CDR3 sequence is CASSDGTGYGYTF. DNA for the CDR3: TGCGCCAGCAGCGACGGGACAGGGTATGGCTACACCTTC.

Details on this clone: Additional DNA sequences in this sample encode the identical CDR3. The V gene is TRBV7-9, the J gene TRBJ2-2; D perhaps matches TRBD1 (5 bases). Germline assignment: CDR1 SEHNR and CDR2 FQNEAQ (reference sequence). Trimming shortened V by 1 base and J by 5 bases, and 8 bases separated the two germline ends. The CDR3 totals 14 residues. The CDR3 region is CASSLVAGTGELFF. CDR3 coding DNA: TGTGCCAGCAGCTTAGTGGCAGGGACCGGGGAGCTGTTTTTT.

J is TRBJ2-5 and V is TRBV20-1, with TRBD2 matching 11 bases. J lost 4 bases, V lost 3 bases, and 10 bases had no gene match. The V gene's germline CDR1 is DFQATT and CDR2 SNEGSKA (reference sequence). The CDR3 length is 16 residues. The CDR3 coding sequence is TGCAGTGCTAGTTCTCCGTTAGCGGGGGGGGCAGAGACCCAGTACTTC. Protein: CSASSPLAGGAETQYF.

The DNA of the CDR3 is TGTGCCAGCTCACCTCGACAGGGGGAAGTTGAAAAACTGTTTTTT. It yields the protein CASSPRQGEVEKLFF. This rearrangement joins TRBV18 to TRBJ1-4; 9 bases map to TRBD1. V trimming: 3 bases; J trimming: 7 bases; junction bases outside the gene matches: 6. The CDR3 spans 15 residues. Germline assignment: CDR1 KGHSH and CDR2 LQKENI. The full variable domain, completed using reference TRBV18 and TRBJ1-4, is NAGVMQNPRHLVRRRGQEARLRCSPMKGHSHVYWYRQLPEEGLKFMVYLQKENIIDESGMPKERFSAEFPKEGPSILRIQQVVRGDSAAYFCASSPRQGEVEKLFFGSGTQLSVL.

V usage is TRBV7-2 and J usage is TRBJ1-4; tentative D call: TRBD1 (5 bases). CDR3 size: 14 residues. V lost 5 bases and J lost 13, with 20 bases in between. The germline CDR1 and CDR2 sequences are SGHTA and FQGNSA. Written as DNA, the CDR3 is TGTGCCAGCAGCCCCGGGATGGGGGGAAGCGGACTGTTTTTT. Amino acids: CASSPGMGGSGLFF.

The V and J genes are TRBV29-1 and TRBJ2-7, with 11 bases aligning to TRBD1. The germline CDR1 and CDR2 sequences are SQVTM and ANQGSEA. There are 14 residues in the CDR3. The V segment lost 4 bases and the J segment 0 bases; nucleotides outside the gene matches: 2. CDR3 residues: CSVAGTGGSYEQYF. In nucleotides, the CDR3 is TGCAGCGTTGCCGGGACAGGGGGCTCCTACGAGCAGTACTTC.

The rearrangement links TRBV5-1 to TRBJ1-1, with TRBD1 as a possible D gene (5 bases). The V and J ends lost 5 bases and 6 bases respectively, with 29 bases between them. Germline-derived CDR1 and CDR2 are SGHRS and YFSETQ. The CDR3 covers 18 residues. The CDR3 spells CASRMGTPTVRGSAEAFF. The CDR3 DNA follows: TGCGCCAGCAGAATGGGGACTCCGACAGTCCGGGGGTCGGCTGAAGCTTTCTTT. Filled out from reference TRBV5-1 and TRBJ1-1, the complete variable domain reads KAGVTQTPRYLIKTRGQQVTLSCSPISGHRSVSWYQQTPGQGLQFLFEYFSETQRNKGNFPGRFSGRQFSNSRSEMNVSTLELGDSALYLCASRMGTPTVRGSAEAFFGQGTRLTVV.

This sequence joins TRBV6-5 and TRBJ1-5, with 7 bases lining up with TRBD1. Germline V lookup: CDR1 MNHEY, CDR2 SVGAGI. V trimming: 8 bases; J trimming: 0 bases; junction bases outside the gene matches: 4. The CDR3 loop spans 14 amino acids. The CDR3 DNA sequence: TGTGCCAGCGGGGACAGTTTTAGCAATCAGCCCCAGCATTTT. Translation: CASGDSFSNQPQHF.

This chain uses TRBV5-6 with TRBJ1-2, with TRBD1 identical over 10 bases. This CDR3 has 15 residues. V lost 2 bases, J lost 8 bases, and 9 bases stayed unmatched. Per the germline V gene, CDR1 is SGHDT and CDR2 is YYEEEE. The CDR3 loop reads CASSLLDRGVGGYTF. The DNA for the CDR3 is TGTGCCAGCAGCTTACTGGACAGGGGGGTAGGAGGCTACACCTTC.

The chain carries TRBV3-1 (or the pseudogene TRBV3-2) and TRBJ1-1; D may be TRBD1 (5 bases). V dropped 1 base and J dropped 10 bases, with 13 bases sitting between them. The CDR3 consists of 13 residues. The germline CDR1 and CDR2 sequences are LGHDT and YNNKEL (reference sequence). The CDR3 sequence: CASSQVFGGRAFF. DNA of the CDR3: TGTGCCAGCAGCCAAGTTTTCGGGGGTCGAGCTTTCTTT.

V is TRBV10-1 and J is TRBJ2-3; 7 nucleotides align to TRBD1. With V trimmed by 3 bases and J by 2 bases, 5 bases remained unmatched. Germline V lookup: CDR1 WNHNN, CDR2 SYGVQD (reference sequence). CDR3 length equals 15 residues. CDR3 nucleotide sequence: TGCGCCAGCAGTGACCCCGACAGGGTCACAGATACGCAGTATTTT. It specifies CASSDPDRVTDTQYF.

This chain joins TRBV6-1 and TRBJ2-7; D call uncertain. The CDR3 is 11 amino acids. Germline V lookup: CDR1 MNHNS, CDR2 SASEGT. V lost 2 bases, J lost 8 bases, and 7 bases lay in between. The CDR3 here is CASSEYIQQYF. The CDR3, as DNA: TGTGCCAGCAGTGAATACATCCAGCAGTACTTC.

Only a few counts were recorded for this clone. The chain employs TRBV7-8 and TRBJ2-2; D perhaps matches TRBD1 (6 bases). Germline assignment: CDR1 SGHVS and CDR2 FQNEAQ. The V gene lost 4 bases and the J gene lost 2 bases, with 8 bases spanning the gap. The CDR3 spans 14 residues. CDR3 region: CASSSGHNTGELFF. Here the CDR3 DNA reads TGTGCCAGCAGCTCGGGACACAACACCGGGGAGCTGTTTTTT. Drawing the rest from reference TRBV7-8 and TRBJ2-2, the complete variable domain is GAGVSQSPRYKVAKRGQDVALRCDPISGHVSLFWYQQALGQGPEFLTYFQNEAQLDKSGLPSDRFFAERPEGSVSTLKIQRTQQEDSAVYLCASSSGHNTGELFFGEGSRLTVL.

V is TRBV10-3 and J is TRBJ1-6; 7 bases match TRBD1. J gave up 7 bases and V 3 bases, and 6 bases lay outside the gene matches. CDR1 and CDR2 from the germline V gene are ENHRY and SYGVKD. This CDR3 contains 15 residues. CDR3 in amino acids: CAISDLGGGNSPLHF. CDR3 bases: TGTGCCATCAGTGATCTTGGAGGGGGCAATTCACCCCTCCACTTT.

This chain uses TRBV6-2 or TRBV6-3 with TRBJ1-2; 9 bases match TRBD1. CDR1 and CDR2 from the germline V gene are MNHEY and SVGEGT. Trimming took 3 bases from V and 9 from J; bases not matched to a gene: 8. CDR3 size: 14 residues. CDR3 amino acids: CASSYGDRVFSYTF. CDR3 in DNA: TGTGCCAGCAGTTATGGGGACAGGGTCTTCAGCTACACCTTC.

This chain links TRBV19 with TRBJ1-1; D gene uncertain. The V and J ends lost 5 bases and 8 bases respectively, with 9 bases between them. Germline values: CDR1 LNHDA, CDR2 SQIVND (reference sequence). This CDR3 comprises 11 residues. CDR3 sequence (DNA): TGTGCCAGTAGTCAGATCTCGGAAGCTTTCTTT. Amino acids: CASSQISEAFF.

The V call is TRBV20-1, the J call TRBJ2-5; no clear D. The CDR3 length is 10 residues. Trimming cost V 6 bases and J 2 bases, with 4 bases left between them. Germline CDR1 and CDR2: DFQATT and SNEGSKA (reference sequence). CDR3 in DNA: TGCAGTGCCACACAAGAGACCCAGTACTTC. It yields the protein CSATQETQYF.

The chain has TRBV7-2 and TRBJ1-2; a weak D match, TRBD1 (5 bases). The CDR3 consists of 14 residues. From germline, CDR1 is SGHTA and CDR2 FQGNSA. The V end was cut by 5 bases, the J end by 8 bases, with 18 bases between. CDR3 sequence reads: CASSPHAGPLGYTF. DNA of the CDR3: TGTGCCAGCAGCCCACACGCAGGGCCCCTCGGCTACACCTTC.

For this clone: Other DNA sequences in the same sample also yield this CDR3. The gene calls are TRBV12-3 or TRBV12-4 and TRBJ1-2; 8 bases line up with TRBD1. After removal of 6 bases from V and 2 bases from J, the junction contained 2 bases not matched to a gene. CDR3 size: 13 residues. In DNA, the CDR3 is TGTGCCAGCAGCCGACAGGGGAACTATGGCTACACCTTC. This translates into CASSRQGNYGYTF.

CDR3 region: CASSLGGVGQPQHF. In DNA, the CDR3 is TGTGCCAGCAGCTTGGGGGGCGTAGGTCAGCCCCAGCATTTT. V usage is TRBV5-6 and J usage is TRBJ1-5; maybe TRBD1 (5 bases). The germline CDR1 and CDR2 sequences are SGHDT and YYEEEE. The CDR3 has 14 amino acids. The V end was cut by 0 bases, the J end by 6 bases, with 10 bases between.

The chain is built from TRBV7-9 and TRBJ1-2, with TRBD1 matching over 10 bases. Losses at the gene ends were 4 bases for V and 6 bases for J; bases not matched to a gene: 17. The germline V gene has CDR1 SEHNR and CDR2 FQNEAQ (reference sequence). The CDR3 extends over 18 amino acids. CDR3 protein: CASSSPWDRGYIGDGYTF. The CDR3 bases are TGTGCCAGCAGCTCTCCCTGGGACAGGGGCTATATTGGCGATGGCTACACCTTC.

This clone has a handful of counts. The rearrangement uses TRBV9 and TRBJ1-6; 7 bases agree with TRBD1. The J segment lost 11 bases and the V segment lost 4 bases, leaving 15 bases of the junction unmatched. This CDR3 has 16 amino acids. Germline CDR1 is SGDLS and CDR2 is YYNGEE. This CDR3 reads CASSPEDRTAGAPLHF. The CDR3 coding sequence is TGTGCCAGCAGCCCAGAGGACAGGACCGCTGGTGCACCCCTCCACTTT. Drawing the rest from reference TRBV9 and TRBJ1-6, the complete variable domain is DSGVTQTPKHLITATGQRVTLRCSPRSGDLSVYWYQQSLDQGLQFLIQYYNGEERAKGNILERFSAQQFPDLHSELNLSSLELGDSALYFCASSPEDRTAGAPLHFGNGTRLTVT.

The J gene is TRBJ2-7, the V gene TRBV19; D possibly corresponds to TRBD1 (5 bases). The CDR3 extends over 17 amino acids. The germline gives CDR1 LNHDA, CDR2 SQIVND (reference sequence). V dropped 2 bases and J dropped 4 bases, with 21 bases sitting between them. CDR3 DNA: TGTGCCAGTAGTATAAGTCTTGCAGGGTCGTGGGGATACGAGCAGTACTTC. It yields the protein CASSISLAGSWGYEQYF.

The V and J genes are TRBV7-9 and TRBJ2-7, with D unclear. The CDR3 sequence is 14 residues long. V lost 2 bases and J lost 0, with 8 bases in between. Germline CDR1 SEHNR, CDR2 FQNEAQ (reference sequence). The DNA for the CDR3 is TGTGCCAGCAGCTTAATAGGAGTCTCCTACGAGCAGTACTTC. Encoded protein: CASSLIGVSYEQYF.